This TCR beta chain was retrieved from a study of beta chain features in type 1 diabetes. Whole-study results and caveats: Patients with Type 1 diabetes showed moderately but significantly shorter TCRB CDR3s in all four CD4+ subsets.

The authors reverse transcribed all of the isolated RNA, so sequencing captured expressed TCRB transcripts. Profiled with immunoSEQ multiplex PCR; TCRdb holds only in-frame clones, not every one. The table lists about 280,000 clones, 15% of them singletons. This clone was seen a few times. What it binds is not known. V gave up 0 bases and J gave up 0 bases, with 8 bases separating them. This CDR3 contains 15 residues. The germline gives CDR1 SGHRS, CDR2 YFSETQ. This TCR was recovered from a man aged 18 to 29 with type 1 diabetes. The sample was naive CD4+ T cells from blood. The chain uses TRBV5-1 and TRBJ2-3; tentatively, D is TRBD2 (5 bases). CDR3 coding DNA: TGCGCCAGCAGCTTGGGAGGGAAAAGCACAGATACGCAGTATTTT. The encoded protein is CASSLGGKSTDTQYF.